The 27 T cell receptor beta chains below all came from one sample that was sequenced in a study of beta chain features in type 1 diabetes. These receptors lack a known antigen. Study conclusions and caveats: Type 1 diabetes patients had TCRB CDR3s that were shorter (moderately but significantly so) in all four CD4+ subsets.

As every portion of the isolated RNA was reverse transcribed, the sequencing read expressed TCRB transcripts. Clones were sequenced by immunoSEQ multiplex PCR, and TCRdb holds only the in-frame ones, with some missing. Of 150,000 to 180,000 clones in the sample, about a tenth were seen once. The sequenced material came from central memory CD4+ T cells from blood. These receptors were taken from a man younger than 45 with type 1 diabetes.

The rearrangement links TRBV4-3 to TRBJ2-2, with 9 bases that match TRBD2. Germline-derived CDR1 and CDR2 are LGHNA and YSLEER. V was clipped by 0 bases and J by 8 bases; unmatched bases: 4. The CDR3 sequence is 15 residues long. The CDR3 reads CASSQEPSGRGELFF. CDR3 in DNA: TGCGCCAGCAGCCAAGAACCCAGCGGGAGGGGGGAGCTGTTTTTT.

This chain joins TRBV16 and TRBJ1-5; D not certain. This CDR3 contains 14 residues. Trimming took off 4 bases at V and 3 bases at J, with 10 bases between the two ends. The germline V gene encodes CDR1 KGHSY and CDR2 FQNENV. The CDR3 DNA is TGTGCCAGCAGCCGAGGGAGGAACAATCAGCCCCAGCATTTT. Encoded protein: CASSRGRNNQPQHF.

This clone has just a few counts. The V call is TRBV6-6, the J call TRBJ2-7, with 10 bases lining up with TRBD2. Germline V CDR1 and CDR2: MNHNY, SVGAGI (reference sequence). This CDR3 is 14 amino acids long. V shed 4 bases, J shed 3 bases, and the junction held 3 bases outside the gene matches. This CDR3 is CASSWTSGNYEQYF. As DNA, the CDR3 is TGTGCCAGCAGTTGGACTAGCGGAAACTACGAGCAGTACTTC.

The CDR3 DNA reads as TGTGCCAGCAGCCGCTTCACCGCGGAGAACACTGAAGCTTTCTTT. This codes for CASSRFTAENTEAFF. The V and J genes are TRBV5-4 and TRBJ1-1; D not certain. The germline V and J ends were trimmed by 4 bases and 1 base, with 14 bases remaining between them. The CDR3 spans 15 residues. Germline-derived CDR1 and CDR2 are SGHNT and YYREEE (reference sequence).

The CDR3 nucleotides are TGCAGTGTAGGACACTACGAGCAGTACTTC. This codes for CSVGHYEQYF. V usage is TRBV20-1 and J usage is TRBJ2-7; perhaps TRBD1 as D (5 bases). Germline V lookup: CDR1 DFQATT, CDR2 SNEGSKA (reference sequence). The CDR3 totals 10 residues. V lost 7 bases, J lost 3 bases, and 7 bases lay in between.

V gene TRBV11-3 combines with J gene TRBJ2-1, with 11 bases that match TRBD1. Germline trimming cut 5 bases from V and 9 bases from J; bases unmatched to any gene: 9. The CDR3 extends over 15 amino acids. Looked up from germline, CDR1 is SGHNT and CDR2 is YENEEA. The chain's CDR3 is CASSPDRGRGTEQFF. Written as DNA, the CDR3 is TGTGCCAGCAGCCCGGACAGGGGGCGCGGGACTGAGCAGTTCTTC.

The table lists this clone with a few counts. This sequence joins TRBV7-2 and TRBJ2-7; tentatively, D is TRBD1 (5 bases). CDR3 size: 14 residues. V was shortened by 1 base and J by 0 bases, with 7 bases between the two germline ends. CDR1 is SGHTA, CDR2 FQGNSA, per germline. The CDR3 DNA reads as TGTGCCAGCAGCTTAGAGGGGAACTCCTACGAGCAGTACTTC. Its translation is CASSLEGNSYEQYF.

This clone was picked up a small number of times. V is TRBV5-6 and J is TRBJ2-3; D possibly corresponds to TRBD2 (5 bases). Germline V gives CDR1 SGHDT, CDR2 YYEEEE. Trimming shortened V by 7 bases and J by 4 bases, and 16 bases separated the two germline ends. The CDR3 runs 14 residues. CDR3 DNA sequence: TGTGCCAGCCGGTTTATCAGTAGCGCAGATACGCAGTATTTT. Its protein product is CASRFISSADTQYF.

This clone occurred a few times. This chain joins TRBV6-5 and TRBJ1-1; possibly TRBD1 for D (5 bases). The CDR3 sequence is 12 residues long. CDR1 and CDR2 from the germline V gene are MNHEY and SVGAGI. V was pared by 1 base and J by 11 bases, with 11 bases between. The DNA of the CDR3 is TGTGCCAGCAGTTACTTGGGGGGAAAGGCTTTCTTT. Amino acid sequence: CASSYLGGKAFF.

This clone came up a few times. The chain combines TRBV28 with TRBJ2-1, with TRBD2 matching 12 bases. This CDR3 spans 16 amino acids. J gave up 8 bases and V 3 bases, and 8 bases lay outside the gene matches. Germline CDR1 is MDHEN and CDR2 is SYDVKM. The CDR3 sequence: CASSLSGLAGTHEQFF. DNA of the CDR3: TGTGCCAGCAGTTTGTCCGGACTAGCGGGGACCCATGAGCAGTTCTTC.

This chain uses TRBV14 with TRBJ2-3; D perhaps matches TRBD1 (6 bases). Germline V lookup: CDR1 SGHDN, CDR2 FVKESK. This CDR3 has 16 amino acids. Trimming cost V 1 base and J 2 bases, with 13 bases left between them. In nucleotides, the CDR3 is TGTGCCAGCAGCCAAGGAAGAGGGGGTGACACAGATACGCAGTATTTT. It encodes CASSQGRGGDTDTQYF.

This clone has just a few counts. V usage is TRBV28 and J usage is TRBJ2-5; 9 bases fit TRBD2. CDR3 length: 15 amino acids. The germline CDR1 and CDR2 sequences are MDHEN and SYDVKM. J gave up 4 bases and V 4 bases, and 7 bases lay outside the gene matches. The CDR3 nucleotides are TGTGCCAGCAGTTCTAGCGGGATTTACGCAGAGACCCAGTACTTC. This encodes CASSSSGIYAETQYF.

The chain combines TRBV6-1 with TRBJ2-3, with unresolved D. V was pared by 10 bases and J by 0 bases, with 14 bases between. Germline V lookup: CDR1 MNHNS, CDR2 SASEGT. The CDR3 contains 14 residues. The CDR3 spells CAIRLGTSTDTQYF. The CDR3 DNA sequence: TGTGCCATTAGACTGGGTACTAGCACAGATACGCAGTATTTT.

The V call is TRBV28, the J call TRBJ2-1, with TRBD1 matching 8 bases. CDR3 length: 14 residues. The germline gives CDR1 MDHEN, CDR2 SYDVKM. With V trimmed by 5 bases and J by 8 bases, 8 bases remained unmatched. The CDR3 nucleotides are TGTGCCAGCAGTCCCCCGGACAGGGCCCATGAGCAGTTCTTC. It yields the protein CASSPPDRAHEQFF.

J is TRBJ2-7 and V is TRBV10-3; 10 bases fit TRBD1. Germline-derived CDR1 and CDR2 are ENHRY and SYGVKD. CDR3 length: 15 amino acids. Trimming cost V 10 bases and J 0 bases; bases outside gene matches: 9. The CDR3 spells CATRSGQGGSYEQYF. Written as DNA, the CDR3 is TGTGCCACCCGCTCAGGACAGGGGGGCTCCTACGAGCAGTACTTC.

This rearrangement joins TRBV5-4 to TRBJ1-2; a weak D match, TRBD1 (5 bases). The CDR3 runs 13 residues. The V gene lost 1 base and the J gene lost 4 bases, with 8 bases spanning the gap. Germline V gene sequence: CDR1 SGHNT, CDR2 YYREEE (reference sequence). CDR3 nucleotides: TGTGCCAGCAGCTTGTCAGGGCTCTATGGCTACACCTTC. Residues: CASSLSGLYGYTF.

The chain recombines TRBV18 with TRBJ1-2, with no clear D. The V end lost 4 bases, the J end lost 5 bases, and 11 bases lay between the germline ends. This CDR3 spans 13 amino acids. CDR1 is KGHSH and CDR2 is LQKENI in the germline V gene. CDR3 sequence (DNA): TGTGCCAGCTCACGGCAGGATGCGTATGGCTACACCTTC. It encodes CASSRQDAYGYTF.

The chain employs TRBV18 and TRBJ2-1; D might be TRBD1 (6 bases). The CDR3 covers 15 residues. Germline V gene lookup returns CDR1 KGHSH and CDR2 LQKENI. The V end lost 4 bases, the J end lost 0 bases, and 10 bases lay between the germline ends. The CDR3 DNA reads as TGTGCCAGCTCACGCACAGGGAGCTCCTACAATGAGCAGTTCTTC. Translated: CASSRTGSSYNEQFF.

This clone occurred a few times. V usage is TRBV7-2 and J usage is TRBJ2-1; 8 bases are shared with TRBD1. V lost 5 bases to trimming and J lost 8 bases; unmatched junction nucleotides: 2. The CDR3 has 12 amino acids. Looked up from germline, CDR1 is SGHTA and CDR2 is FQGNSA. The CDR3 is CASSRQGYEQFF. CDR3 in DNA: TGTGCCAGCAGCCGACAGGGGTATGAGCAGTTCTTC. Combining the CDR3 with reference TRBV7-2 and TRBJ2-1 gives the whole variable domain GAGVSQSPSNKVTEKGKDVELRCDPISGHTALYWYRQSLGQGLEFLIYFQGNSAPDKSGLPSDRFSAERTGGSVSTLTIQRTQQEDSAVYLCASSRQGYEQFFGPGTRLTVL.

This clone was seen more than once but under ten times. The chain couples TRBV7-3 to TRBJ2-1; D gene uncertain. CDR3 length: 13 residues. V was shortened by 5 bases and J by 5 bases, with 10 bases between the two germline ends. The germline V gene has CDR1 SGHTA and CDR2 FQGTGA. CDR3 residues: CASSTRSNNEQFF. The DNA of the CDR3 is TGTGCCAGCAGCACGCGGAGCAACAATGAGCAGTTCTTC.

The chain combines TRBV15 with TRBJ2-2, with D possibly being TRBD2 (6 bases). This CDR3 is built from 16 residues. V lost 2 bases and J 1 base, leaving 11 bases between the germline ends. The V gene's germline CDR1 is LNHNV and CDR2 YYDKDF (reference sequence). The CDR3 DNA is TGTGCCACCAGCAGACCGAAAGCGGGGAACACCGGGGAGCTGTTTTTT. This sequence encodes CATSRPKAGNTGELFF.

This clone was observed a few times. The V and J genes are TRBV2 and TRBJ2-4; D perhaps matches TRBD1 (6 bases). The V and J ends lost 10 bases and 0 bases respectively, with 10 bases between them. The CDR3 length is 13 residues. Germline loops: CDR1 SNHLY, CDR2 FYNNEI. The CDR3 sequence: CATWTVAKNIQYF. CDR3 coding DNA: TGTGCCACCTGGACAGTAGCCAAAAACATTCAGTACTTC.

This chain connects TRBV5-6 to TRBJ2-7; 10 bases match TRBD2. J lost 5 bases, V lost 4 bases, and 9 bases had no gene match. The CDR3 is 15 residues long. The germline V gene encodes CDR1 SGHDT and CDR2 YYEEEE. This CDR3 reads CASSALAGMVHEQYF. As DNA, the CDR3 is TGTGCCAGCAGCGCACTAGCGGGAATGGTCCACGAGCAGTACTTC.

This clone turned up a few times. This chain uses TRBV30 with TRBJ2-1, with 10 nucleotides matching TRBD2. The CDR3 length is 13 residues. Per the germline V gene, CDR1 is GTSNPN and CDR2 is SVGIG (reference sequence). V shed 1 base, J shed 6 bases, and the junction held 0 bases outside the gene matches. The CDR3 DNA reads as TGTGCCTGGAGTGGGACTAGCGGCAATGAGCAGTTCTTC. It specifies CAWSGTSGNEQFF.

The V and J genes are TRBV5-4 and TRBJ2-5; 7 bases fit TRBD1. V was clipped by 0 bases and J by 5 bases; unmatched bases: 4. There are 14 residues in the CDR3. Germline V gene lookup returns CDR1 SGHNT and CDR2 YYREEE (reference sequence). The CDR3 DNA sequence: TGTGCCAGCAGCTTGGCTGGGACAGCCGAGACCCAGTACTTC. It yields the protein CASSLAGTAETQYF.

The chain couples TRBV7-2 to TRBJ1-2; 12 positions match TRBD1. V lost 5 bases to trimming and J lost 7 bases; unmatched junction nucleotides: 5. The CDR3 has 14 amino acids. Germline CDR1 is SGHTA and CDR2 is FQGNSA. CDR3 in amino acids: CASSPGQGASGYTF. As DNA, the CDR3 is TGTGCCAGCAGCCCGGGACAGGGGGCCAGTGGCTACACCTTC. The entire variable domain, with the rest obtained from reference TRBV7-2 and TRBJ1-2, is as follows: GAGVSQSPSNKVTEKGKDVELRCDPISGHTALYWYRQSLGQGLEFLIYFQGNSAPDKSGLPSDRFSAERTGGSVSTLTIQRTQQEDSAVYLCASSPGQGASGYTFGSGTRLTVV.

This chain links TRBV30 with TRBJ2-1; TRBD2 matches 8 bases. In germline, CDR1 is GTSNPN, CDR2 SVGIG (reference sequence). The V and J ends lost 4 bases and 4 bases, in that order; junction bases with no gene match: 15. This CDR3 has 17 residues. The CDR3, as DNA: TGTGCCTGGACCCGATTGGGGACGGGACTAGAATACAATGAGCAGTTCTTC. Encoded protein: CAWTRLGTGLEYNEQFF.